These T cell receptor beta chains were read from a single sample in a study of shared clonotypes between healthy human individuals. This table comes from immunoSEQ multiplex PCR, and its TCRdb copy is limited to in-frame clones, with some not included. This table has over 1.4 million clones, around 95% appearing once. Sequencing was performed on naive CD4+ T cells sorted from blood. The origin of the receptors is a man aged 25-40 years in good health. Both conserved end residues are part of each CDR3. Each record gives: J gene, V gene, CDR3 protein.

TRBJ2-3 | TRBV11-2 | CASSDRGSSSGGRKDTQYF
TRBJ2-2 | TRBV21-1 | CASSRLPGTSGSYDTGELFF
TRBJ1-3 | TRBV19 | CASSMGTASGNTIYF
TRBJ2-3 | TRBV5-1 | CASSFRPTGTSGNTDTQYF
TRBJ1-4 | TRBV30 | CAWSAGISEKLFF
TRBJ2-4 | TRBV2 | CASSLQGADIQYF
TRBJ1-4 | TRBV5-1 | CASSRGTVSTNEKLFF
TRBJ1-5 | TRBV30 | CAWSSPAHQPNQPQHF
TRBJ2-1 | TRBV27 | CASSLRGRTSDFSYNEQFF
TRBJ2-5 | TRBV5-4 | CASSLGQGETQYF
TRBJ2-2 | TRBV6-1 | CASRDTGTGTGELFF
TRBJ2-1 | TRBV5-4 | CASSSLMDNEQFF
TRBJ2-5 | TRBV2 | CASGGTTQETQYF
TRBJ2-7 | TRBV7-9 | CASRPELAGEVGSYEQYF
TRBJ2-2 | TRBV28 | CASSLRLTGELFF
TRBJ2-7 | TRBV11-2 | CASSPQARTGVSYEQYF
TRBJ2-4 | TRBV27 | CASSERVAKNIQYF
TRBJ1-5 | TRBV28 | CASSGQGGQPQHF
TRBJ2-1 | TRBV7-2 | CASSLRWSGREQFF
TRBJ2-5 | TRBV29-1 | CSSLLGASGNQETQYF
TRBJ1-3 | TRBV18 | CASSQLDSGNTIYF
TRBJ2-7 | TRBV7-8 | CASSLTPRGPSYEQYF
TRBJ2-7 | TRBV27 | CASSDTHQGDRYEQYF
TRBJ2-3 | TRBV2 | CASSPPGTGTDTQYF
TRBJ2-1 | TRBV12-5 | CASGLDLRDSGLGQFF
TRBJ2-1 | TRBV7-9 | CASSLGAGGAQEQFF
TRBJ1-3 | TRBV10-2 | CATFPGLRSGNTIYF
TRBJ2-4 | TRBV14 | CASSQVGAGNIQYF
TRBJ2-7 | TRBV30 | CAWSEDRGNYEQYF
TRBJ1-2 | TRBV5-4 | CASSSMIQSSYGYTF
TRBJ2-1 | TRBV7-8 | CASSLDRDHEQFF
TRBJ2-3 | TRBV15 | CATSREPGLYTQYF
TRBJ2-3 | TRBV5-1 | CASSVTEWDTDTQYF
TRBJ1-3 | TRBV18 | CASSPPGTVGNTIYF
TRBJ2-7 | TRBV18 | CASSPSGPTIYEQYF
TRBJ2-7 | TRBV18 | CASSPLDRGHEQYF
TRBJ1-3 | TRBV9 | CASSEGQAISGNTIYF
TRBJ2-3 | TRBV11-2 | CASGVNPNTQYF
TRBJ2-7 | TRBV10-3 | CAISDDGGRAYEQYF
TRBJ1-2 | TRBV29-1 | CSFFGPSGYTF
TRBJ2-7 | TRBV28 | CASSFFTLPGGRNEQYF
TRBJ2-7 | TRBV10-3 | CAISVGLSGTATYEQYF
TRBJ1-5 | TRBV18 | CASSNTGSGHSNQPQHF
TRBJ2-3 | TRBV9 | CASSVGGTRTDTQYF
TRBJ2-2 | TRBV5-4 | CASSRDSDFTGELFF
TRBJ1-4 | TRBV27 | CASSKVNEKLFF
TRBJ2-1 | TRBV7-2 | CASSQRAGPHEQFF
TRBJ2-7 | TRBV7-7 | CASSPRQGAYEQYF
TRBJ1-1 | TRBV29-1 | CSVERKLNTEAFF
TRBJ2-7 | TRBV4-1 | CASSQAGTGSLYEQYF
TRBJ2-2 | TRBV19 | CASSAIGPRGSGELFF
TRBJ2-7 | TRBV7-7 | CASSSRGSRYEQYF
TRBJ2-5 | TRBV28 | CASTNLRSAGLNQETQYF
TRBJ2-7 | TRBV5-1 | CASSLVAEAYEQYF